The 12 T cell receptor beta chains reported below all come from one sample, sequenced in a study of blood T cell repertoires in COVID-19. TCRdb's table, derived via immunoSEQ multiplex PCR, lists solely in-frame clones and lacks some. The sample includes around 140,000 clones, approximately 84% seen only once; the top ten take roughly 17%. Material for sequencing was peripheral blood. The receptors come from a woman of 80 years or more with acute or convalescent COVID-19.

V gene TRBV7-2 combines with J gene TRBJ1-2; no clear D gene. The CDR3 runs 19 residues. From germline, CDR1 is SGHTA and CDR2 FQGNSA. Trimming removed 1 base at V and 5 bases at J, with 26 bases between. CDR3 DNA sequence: TGTGCCAGCAGCTTAGAGCTAGACTATGTAGGCCAACGAAGGTATGGCTACACCTTC. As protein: CASSLELDYVGQRRYGYTF. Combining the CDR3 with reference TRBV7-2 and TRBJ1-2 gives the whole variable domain GAGVSQSPSNKVTEKGKDVELRCDPISGHTALYWYRQSLGQGLEFLIYFQGNSAPDKSGLPSDRFSAERTGGSVSTLTIQRTQQEDSAVYLCASSLELDYVGQRRYGYTFGSGTRLTVV.

CDR3 region: CASSRNGQRSTDTQYF. The CDR3 DNA follows: TGTGCCAGCAGCAGAAACGGACAGAGGAGCACAGATACGCAGTATTTT. V gene TRBV7-9 combines with J gene TRBJ2-3; possibly TRBD1 for D (6 bases). The CDR3 sequence is 16 residues long. In germline, CDR1 is SEHNR, CDR2 FQNEAQ (reference sequence). V shed 5 bases and J shed 0 bases, with 15 bases lying between them.

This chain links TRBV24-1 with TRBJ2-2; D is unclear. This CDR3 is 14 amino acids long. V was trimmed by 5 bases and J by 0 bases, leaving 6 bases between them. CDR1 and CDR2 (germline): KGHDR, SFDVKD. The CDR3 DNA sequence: TGTGCCACCAGTGGGCAGACGAACACCGGGGAGCTGTTTTTT. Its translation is CATSGQTNTGELFF.

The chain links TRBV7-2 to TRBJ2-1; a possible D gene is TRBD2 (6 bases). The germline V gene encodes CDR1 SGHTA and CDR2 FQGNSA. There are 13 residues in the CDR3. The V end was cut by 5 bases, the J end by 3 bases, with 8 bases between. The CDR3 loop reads CASSPGGYNEQFF. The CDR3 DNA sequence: TGTGCCAGCAGCCCCGGGGGCTACAATGAGCAGTTCTTC.

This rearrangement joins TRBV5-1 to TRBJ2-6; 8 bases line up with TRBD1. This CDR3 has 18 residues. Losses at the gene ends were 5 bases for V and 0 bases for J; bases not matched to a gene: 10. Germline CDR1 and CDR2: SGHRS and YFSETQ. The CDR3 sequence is CASRETGQADSGANVLTF. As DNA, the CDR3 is TGCGCCAGCAGAGAAACGGGACAGGCGGACTCTGGGGCCAACGTCCTGACTTTC.

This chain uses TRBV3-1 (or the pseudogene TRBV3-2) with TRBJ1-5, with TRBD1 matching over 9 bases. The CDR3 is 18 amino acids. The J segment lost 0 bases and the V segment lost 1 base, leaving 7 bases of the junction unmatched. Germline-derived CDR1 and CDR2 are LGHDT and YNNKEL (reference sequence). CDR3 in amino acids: CASSQAGTGFYSNQPQHF. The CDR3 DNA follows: TGTGCCAGCAGCCAAGCCGGGACAGGGTTCTATAGCAATCAGCCCCAGCATTTT.

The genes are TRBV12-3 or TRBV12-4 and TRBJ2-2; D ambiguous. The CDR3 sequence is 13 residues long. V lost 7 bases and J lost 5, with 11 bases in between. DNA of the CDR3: TGTGCCAGCACCGAAGCCTCTACCGGGGAGCTGTTTTTT. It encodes CASTEASTGELFF.

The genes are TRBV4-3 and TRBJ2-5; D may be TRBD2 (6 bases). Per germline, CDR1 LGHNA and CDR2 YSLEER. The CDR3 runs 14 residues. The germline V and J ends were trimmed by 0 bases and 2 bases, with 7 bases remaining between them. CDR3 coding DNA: TGCGCCAGCAGCCAAGAACTAGCACAAGAGACCCAGTACTTC. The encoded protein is CASSQELAQETQYF.

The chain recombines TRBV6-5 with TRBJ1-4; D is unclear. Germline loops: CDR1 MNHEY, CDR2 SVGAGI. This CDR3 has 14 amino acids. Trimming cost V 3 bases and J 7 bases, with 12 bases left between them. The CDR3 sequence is CASSYGSSGEKLFF. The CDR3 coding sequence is TGTGCCAGCAGTTATGGTTCCTCCGGTGAAAAACTGTTTTTT.

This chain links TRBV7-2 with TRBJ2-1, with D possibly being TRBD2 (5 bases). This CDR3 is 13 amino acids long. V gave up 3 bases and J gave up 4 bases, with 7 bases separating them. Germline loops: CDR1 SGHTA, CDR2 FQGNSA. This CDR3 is CASSLGAYNEQFF. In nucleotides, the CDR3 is TGTGCCAGCAGCTTGGGAGCGTACAATGAGCAGTTCTTC. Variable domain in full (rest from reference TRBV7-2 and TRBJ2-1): GAGVSQSPSNKVTEKGKDVELRCDPISGHTALYWYRQSLGQGLEFLIYFQGNSAPDKSGLPSDRFSAERTGGSVSTLTIQRTQQEDSAVYLCASSLGAYNEQFFGPGTRLTVL.

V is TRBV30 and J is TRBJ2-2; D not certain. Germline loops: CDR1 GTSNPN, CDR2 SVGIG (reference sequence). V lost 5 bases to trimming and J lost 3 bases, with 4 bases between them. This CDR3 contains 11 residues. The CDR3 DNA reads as TGTGCCTGGGCAGACACCGGGGAGCTGTTTTTT. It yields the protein CAWADTGELFF.

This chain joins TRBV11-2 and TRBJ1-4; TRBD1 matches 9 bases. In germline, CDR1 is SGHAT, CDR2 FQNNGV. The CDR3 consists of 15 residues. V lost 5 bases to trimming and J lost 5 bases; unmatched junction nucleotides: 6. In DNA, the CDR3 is TGTGCCAGCAGCCCGGGGACAGGGCGGAATGAAAAACTGTTTTTT. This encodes CASSPGTGRNEKLFF.